This T cell receptor beta chain emerged from a study of identical twins. Each CDR3 protein is one row after TCRdb ran MiXCR on the 5' RACE reads. The table shows hundreds of thousands of distinct CDR3 sequences, with 20% to 25% occurring only once. This clonotype was counted between two and nine times. Its specificity is not known. Study-level findings and limits: There were fewer insertions in abundant cord blood beta clonotypes, but memory repertoires showed no such pattern.

There are 11 residues in the CDR3. Trimming removed 9 bases from V and 1 base from J, with 5 bases in between. CDR1 is KGHDR and CDR2 is SFDVKD in the germline V gene. These sequences were also reported in another study, on yellow fever vaccine responses in identical twins.

The receptor was isolated from a woman aged 18 to 35 in good health. The specimen was CD4+ T cells sorted from blood. The chain employs TRBV24-1 and TRBJ2-5; the D gene could be TRBD1 or TRBD2 (5 bases each). This CDR3 reads CATGGQETQYF. The DNA of the CDR3 is TGTGCCACCGGGGGCCAAGAGACCCAGTACTTC.